The 21 T cell receptor beta chains reported below all come from one sample, sequenced in a study of T cells after yellow fever vaccination. MiXCR, applied by TCRdb to the 5' RACE reads, yields one record per CDR3 protein. This sample carries approximately 250,000 distinct CDR3 sequences, roughly 3.7% of them seen once, and the ten largest clones take approximately 18%. Sequenced material: PBMCs, taken 15 days after the yellow fever booster vaccination. The receptors here all came from a man in his late teens or twenties who received the YFV17D yellow fever vaccine.

There are many counts of this clonotype. This chain uses TRBV7-9 with TRBJ1-1, with a weak D call TRBD1 (6 bases). V gave up 2 bases and J gave up 0 bases, with 10 bases separating them. CDR3 length: 15 amino acids. Looked up from germline, CDR1 is SEHNR and CDR2 is FQNEAQ (reference sequence). The CDR3 DNA sequence: TGTGCCAGCAGCTTATTGGGGGACATGAACACTGAAGCTTTCTTT. It codes for CASSLLGDMNTEAFF.

This clonotype was found many times. V gene TRBV20-1 combines with J gene TRBJ2-2; the D gene is possibly TRBD2 (7 bases). Trimming shortened V by 1 base and J by 4 bases, and 19 bases separated the two germline ends. CDR3 size: 17 residues. Germline V gene data show CDR1 as DFQATT and CDR2 as SNEGSKA (reference sequence). As DNA, the CDR3 is TGCAGTGCTAGAGGCCCAAGGGGGGGATACCTCACCGGGGAGCTGTTTTTT. Amino acids: CSARGPRGGYLTGELFF.

This clonotype was detected ten times or more. V is TRBV5-1 and J is TRBJ2-5, with TRBD2 as a possible D gene (7 bases). The CDR3 covers 17 residues. Germline V gene sequence: CDR1 SGHRS, CDR2 YFSETQ. Trimming removed 6 bases at V and 5 bases at J, with 26 bases between. Here the CDR3 DNA reads TGCGCCAGCACGGGGGGCTTGGACCTGGAGGCTACCGAGACCCAGTACTTC. Translating gives CASTGGLDLEATETQYF.

In its sample, this clonotype was seen many times. The chain is built from TRBV11-3 and TRBJ2-2; 11 bases agree with TRBD2. Germline CDR1 reads SGHNT; CDR2 reads YENEEA. V lost 5 bases and J lost 7; bases outside the gene matches: 3. CDR3 length equals 14 residues. The CDR3 coding sequence is TGTGCCAGCAGCGGGGGACTAGCGGACGGGGAGCTGTTTTTT. It yields the protein CASSGGLADGELFF.

In this sample, this clonotype turned up many times. The chain has TRBV18 and TRBJ2-7; D tentatively fits TRBD1 or TRBD2 (5 bases each). Germline CDR1 is KGHSH and CDR2 is LQKENI. The CDR3 sequence is 13 residues long. With 6 bases removed from V and 5 bases from J, the gap between germline ends came to 14 bases. Written as DNA, the CDR3 is TGTGCCAGCTCCCGCCCAGGGACCGACGAGCAGTACGTC. Its translation: CASSRPGTDEQYV.

This clonotype occurred many times. The chain couples TRBV10-3 to TRBJ2-5, with D perhaps matching TRBD2 (5 bases). V lost 2 bases and J lost 10, with 17 bases in between. The CDR3 has 14 residues. The germline CDR1 and CDR2 sequences are ENHRY and SYGVKD. In DNA form, the CDR3 reads TGTGCCATCAGTGAGAGGAGGACTGAAGATGACCAGTACTTC. Translating gives CAISERRTEDDQYF.

This clonotype was detected ten times or more. This sequence joins TRBV12-3 or TRBV12-4 and TRBJ2-3, with 7 bases fitting TRBD1. Trimming removed 4 bases from V and 3 bases from J; junction bases left unmatched: 7. The CDR3 extends over 15 amino acids. The CDR3 here is CASSSTGVRTDTQYF. The CDR3, as DNA: TGTGCCAGCAGTTCTACAGGGGTGAGGACAGATACGCAGTATTTT.

This clonotype was seen at least ten times. The rearrangement links TRBV5-1 to TRBJ2-7; maybe TRBD2 (5 bases). V shed 1 base and J shed 3 bases, with 8 bases lying between them. There are 13 residues in the CDR3. Germline lookup yields CDR1 SGHRS and CDR2 YFSETQ. The CDR3 region is CASSLFGNYEQYF. For the CDR3, the DNA is TGCGCCAGCAGCTTGTTCGGGAACTACGAGCAGTACTTC.

This clonotype was observed many times. The chain carries TRBV28 and TRBJ2-4, with D possibly being TRBD2 (6 bases). The CDR3 sequence is 14 residues long. V was clipped by 3 bases and J by 3 bases, with 9 bases between them. Germline-derived CDR1 and CDR2 are MDHEN and SYDVKM. For the CDR3, the DNA is TGTGCCAGCAGTTTTTCGCGGGGCAAAAACATTCAGTACTTC. It specifies CASSFSRGKNIQYF.

In this sample, this clonotype turned up many times. V is TRBV12-3 or TRBV12-4 and J is TRBJ2-5; 9 bases agree with TRBD1. J lost 4 bases, V lost 5 bases, and 8 bases had no gene match. This CDR3 spans 15 amino acids. The CDR3 is CASSPNRGLRETQYF. The CDR3 DNA is TGTGCCAGCAGTCCCAACAGGGGGCTTCGAGAGACCCAGTACTTC.

This clonotype has ten or more counts. The J gene is TRBJ2-7, the V gene TRBV4-2; 7 bases line up with TRBD2. This CDR3 has 16 amino acids. Trimming removed 0 bases from V and 3 bases from J; junction bases left unmatched: 8. Germline CDR1 LGHNA, CDR2 YNFKEQ. The CDR3 reads CASSQDGGTSDYEQYF. The CDR3 DNA reads TGTGCCAGCAGCCAAGATGGGGGAACTAGCGACTACGAGCAGTACTTC.

This clonotype came up a few times. The rearrangement links TRBV5-5 to TRBJ2-1; 10 bases agree with TRBD2. Germline V gene data show CDR1 as SGHKS and CDR2 as YYEKEE (reference sequence). Trimming removed 0 bases from V and 4 bases from J; junction bases left unmatched: 1. The CDR3 sequence is 15 residues long. The CDR3, as DNA: TGTGCCAGCAGCTTGGATAGCGGGGGGTACAATGAGCAGTTCTTC. Amino acids: CASSLDSGGYNEQFF.

This clonotype was recorded at least ten times. This sequence joins TRBV5-1 and TRBJ2-1; D may be TRBD1 or TRBD2 (6 bases each). The V gene lost 1 base and the J gene lost 0 bases, with 11 bases spanning the gap. This CDR3 region has 16 residues. Germline V lookup: CDR1 SGHRS, CDR2 YFSETQ. The CDR3 sequence: CASSLNPGASYNEQFF. CDR3 nucleotides: TGCGCCAGCAGCTTGAATCCGGGGGCCTCCTACAATGAGCAGTTCTTC. Supplemented by reference TRBV5-1 and TRBJ2-1, the full variable domain reads KAGVTQTPRYLIKTRGQQVTLSCSPISGHRSVSWYQQTPGQGLQFLFEYFSETQRNKGNFPGRFSGRQFSNSRSEMNVSTLELGDSALYLCASSLNPGASYNEQFFGPGTRLTVL.

The table lists this clonotype with many counts. The chain employs TRBV20-1 and TRBJ2-2; 9 positions agree with TRBD1. Looked up from germline, CDR1 is DFQATT and CDR2 is SNEGSKA (reference sequence). The J segment lost 4 bases and the V segment lost 4 bases, leaving 10 bases of the junction unmatched. This CDR3 is built from 16 residues. In DNA, the CDR3 is TGCAGTGCTACCTCTCCCGGGACAGGGATCACCGGGGAGCTGTTTTTT. Residues: CSATSPGTGITGELFF.

This clonotype showed up many times. This sequence joins TRBV7-9 and TRBJ1-1; D uncertain. CDR1 is SEHNR and CDR2 is FQNEAQ in the germline V gene (reference sequence). CDR3 length equals 15 residues. The V end lost 2 bases, the J end lost 2 bases, and 12 bases lay between the germline ends. This CDR3 is CASSLLSGQNTEAFF. The CDR3 DNA reads as TGTGCCAGCAGCTTATTATCGGGTCAAAACACTGAAGCTTTCTTT.

This clonotype was recorded at least ten times. The chain uses TRBV5-1 and TRBJ2-3, with 7 bases fitting TRBD1. CDR3 length: 13 residues. The junction had 3 bases not matched to a gene; V was cut back by 4 bases and J by 4 bases. The V gene's germline CDR1 is SGHRS and CDR2 YFSETQ. The CDR3 reads CASSAQGSDTQYF. The DNA for the CDR3 is TGCGCCAGCAGCGCACAGGGGTCAGATACGCAGTATTTT.

This clonotype was detected many times. V usage is TRBV5-1 and J usage is TRBJ1-3, with TRBD1 matching over 9 bases. Germline V gene sequence: CDR1 SGHRS, CDR2 YFSETQ. The CDR3 is 14 amino acids. V lost 7 bases, J lost 6 bases, and 8 bases stayed unmatched. CDR3 in DNA: TGCGCCAGCCGACCGGGACAGGGAGAAAACACCATATATTTT. Its protein product is CASRPGQGENTIYF.

This clonotype occurred many times. The CDR3 region is CASTPGQDTGELFF. The DNA of the CDR3 is TGCGCCAGCACCCCGGGACAAGACACCGGGGAGCTGTTTTTT. V usage is TRBV5-1 and J usage is TRBJ2-2; possible D gene TRBD1, 6 bases. Per germline, CDR1 SGHRS and CDR2 YFSETQ. The germline V and J ends were trimmed by 6 bases and 3 bases, with 12 bases remaining between them. The CDR3 covers 14 residues.

This clonotype was found many times. This chain connects TRBV30 to TRBJ1-1; D not resolved. Trimming shortened V by 3 bases and J by 4 bases, and 24 bases separated the two germline ends. This CDR3 comprises 17 residues. Germline V gives CDR1 GTSNPN, CDR2 SVGIG (reference sequence). This CDR3 reads CAWRASDRQWVGTEAFF. CDR3 DNA: TGTGCCTGGAGAGCCTCGGACCGCCAGTGGGTTGGCACTGAAGCTTTCTTT.

This clonotype showed up many times. The chain links TRBV15 to TRBJ2-3, with a possible D match to TRBD2 (7 bases). V was shortened by 1 base and J by 5 bases, with 13 bases between the two germline ends. CDR1 is LNHNV, CDR2 YYDKDF, per germline (reference sequence). CDR3 length: 15 residues. The CDR3 sequence: CATSRVGGGLDTQYF. The CDR3 coding sequence is TGTGCCACCAGCAGAGTGGGAGGGGGATTAGATACGCAGTATTTT.

This clonotype showed up many times. Sequence at one end of the junction differs from germline and may be a read error. The rearrangement links TRBV11-2 to TRBJ1-1, with a tentative D call TRBD1 (5 bases). Germline V gene data show CDR1 as SGHAT and CDR2 as FQNNGV. CDR3 length equals 15 residues. The CDR3 DNA follows: TGTGCCAGCGCCTCGGGGCGGGGACTGAACCCTGAAGCTTTCTTT. Its protein product is CASASGRGLNPEAFF.